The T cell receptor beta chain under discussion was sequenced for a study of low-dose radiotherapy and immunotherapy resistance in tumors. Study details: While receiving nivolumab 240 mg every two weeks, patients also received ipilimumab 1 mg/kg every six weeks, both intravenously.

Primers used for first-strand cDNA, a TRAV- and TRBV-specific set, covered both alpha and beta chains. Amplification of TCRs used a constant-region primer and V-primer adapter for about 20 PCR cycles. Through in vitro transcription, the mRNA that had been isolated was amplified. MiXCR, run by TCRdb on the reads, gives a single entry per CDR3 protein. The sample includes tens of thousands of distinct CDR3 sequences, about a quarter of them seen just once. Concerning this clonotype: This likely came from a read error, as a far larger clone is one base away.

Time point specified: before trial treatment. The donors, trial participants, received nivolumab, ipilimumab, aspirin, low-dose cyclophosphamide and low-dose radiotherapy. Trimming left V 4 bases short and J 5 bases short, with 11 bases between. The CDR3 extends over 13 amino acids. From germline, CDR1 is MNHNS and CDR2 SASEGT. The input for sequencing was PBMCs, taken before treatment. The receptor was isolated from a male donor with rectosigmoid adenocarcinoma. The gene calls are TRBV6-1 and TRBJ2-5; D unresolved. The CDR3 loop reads CASSAGELETQYF. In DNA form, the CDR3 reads TGTGCCAGCAGTGCAGGAGAATTGGAGACCCAGTACTTC.